These 25 T cell receptor beta chains came from one sample sequenced in a study of spatial heterogeneity in lung cancer. Each CDR3 protein is one row after TCRdb ran MiXCR on the 5' RACE reads. This repertoire shows roughly 10,000 distinct CDR3 sequences, 4.5% to 7% found once; its top ten account for roughly 30%. This sample's time point: sample taken at primary tumor resection. Tumor, nontumor lung or frozen PBMC supplied whole RNA, sequenced without sorting. This sample comprised PBMCs, obtained at surgery. These receptors were obtained from a male donor with early-stage non-small cell lung cancer.

This clonotype was counted between two and nine times. This chain uses TRBV6-6 with TRBJ1-2; D possibly corresponds to TRBD1 (5 bases). The germline V and J ends were trimmed by 6 bases and 4 bases, with 18 bases remaining between them. CDR1 MNHNY and CDR2 SVGAGI come from the germline V gene (reference sequence). The CDR3 consists of 15 residues. In DNA form, the CDR3 reads TGTGCCAGCAGCCTACTCGACAGAAGGCCCTATGGCTACACCTTC. Residues: CASSLLDRRPYGYTF.

This clonotype ranks as medium-sized (0.01 to 0.1%). V usage is TRBV20-1 and J usage is TRBJ2-3; D gene ambiguous. V dropped 1 base and J dropped 3 bases, with 8 bases sitting between them. Germline loops: CDR1 DFQATT, CDR2 SNEGSKA (reference sequence). The CDR3 is 13 amino acids. The CDR3 protein is CSARVGSTDTQYF. For the CDR3, the DNA is TGCAGTGCTAGAGTGGGATCTACAGATACGCAGTATTTT.

This clonotype was observed at least ten times. The chain combines TRBV5-1 with TRBJ2-3; D ambiguous. The CDR3 loop spans 11 amino acids. V was trimmed by 2 bases and J by 6 bases, leaving 4 bases between them. Germline V gene sequence: CDR1 SGHRS, CDR2 YFSETQ. For the CDR3, the DNA is TGCGCCAGCAGCTTCCAGGATACGCAGTATTTT. Translation: CASSFQDTQYF.

This clonotype has at least ten counts. V is TRBV6-2 or TRBV6-3 and J is TRBJ2-5; D remains unclear. Germline CDR1 reads MNHEY; CDR2 reads SVGEGT. CDR3 length: 11 amino acids. The V end lost 4 bases, the J end lost 1 base, and 1 base lay between the germline ends. CDR3 residues: CASSFQETQYF. DNA of the CDR3: TGTGCCAGCAGTTTCCAAGAGACCCAGTACTTC.

The chain is built from TRBV9 and TRBJ2-2; a possible D gene is TRBD2 (5 bases). Germline V gene sequence: CDR1 SGDLS, CDR2 YYNGEE. V shed 3 bases and J shed 5 bases, with 11 bases lying between them. The CDR3 runs 14 residues. CDR3 nucleotides: TGTGCCAGCAGCGGATCCCGGGAAACCGGGGAGCTGTTTTTT. This sequence encodes CASSGSRETGELFF.

This clonotype showed up many times. This chain uses TRBV3-1 with TRBJ1-2, with 8 bases identical to TRBD1. Germline lookup yields CDR1 LGHDT and CDR2 YNNKEL (reference sequence). The CDR3 covers 15 residues. V was clipped by 3 bases and J by 2 bases; unmatched bases: 5. The CDR3 coding sequence is TGTGCCAGCAGCCAGAGGACAGGGCCCAACTATGGCTACACCTTC. It translates to CASSQRTGPNYGYTF.

This clonotype was recorded at least ten times. J is TRBJ2-7 and V is TRBV4-2; D is unresolved. Germline lookup yields CDR1 LGHNA and CDR2 YNFKEQ. With 0 bases removed from V and 0 bases from J, the gap between germline ends came to 9 bases. The CDR3 covers 15 residues. Written as DNA, the CDR3 is TGTGCCAGCAGCCAAGAGTGGCATGCCTCCTACGAGCAGTACTTC. Translating gives CASSQEWHASYEQYF.

In this sample, this clonotype turned up a few times. V and J are TRBV29-1 and TRBJ2-5, with a weak D call TRBD1 (6 bases). This CDR3 is built from 14 residues. V gave up 0 bases and J gave up 1 base, with 9 bases separating them. Looked up from germline, CDR1 is SQVTM and CDR2 is ANQGSEA. As DNA, the CDR3 is TGCAGCGTTGAAGAGGGCAGGGGCCAAGAGACCCAGTACTTC. This encodes CSVEEGRGQETQYF.

This clonotype was detected many times. The rearrangement uses TRBV28 and TRBJ2-7, with TRBD1 identical over 9 bases. Trimming took 3 bases from V and 6 from J; bases not matched to a gene: 6. This CDR3 contains 14 residues. The V gene's germline CDR1 is MDHEN and CDR2 SYDVKM. Here the CDR3 DNA reads TGTGCCAGCAGTTTTGGGACAGGGTTCCGCGAGCAGTACTTC. As protein: CASSFGTGFREQYF.

By proportion, this clonotype is medium-sized. J is TRBJ2-7 and V is TRBV20-1, with 12 bases fitting TRBD2. Germline V gene data show CDR1 as DFQATT and CDR2 as SNEGSKA (reference sequence). This CDR3 has 14 residues. The J segment lost 4 bases and the V segment lost 6 bases, leaving 7 bases of the junction unmatched. DNA for the CDR3: TGCAGTGCAAAGACTAGCGGGAGTCTGTACGAGCAGTACTTC. It translates to CSAKTSGSLYEQYF.

The chain couples TRBV29-1 to TRBJ2-7; D is undetermined. Looked up from germline, CDR1 is SQVTM and CDR2 is ANQGSEA. The V end lost 4 bases, the J end lost 6 bases, and 10 bases lay between the germline ends. The CDR3 runs 11 residues. CDR3 nucleotide sequence: TGCAGCGTTGGGTCCCTGGCCGAGCAGTACTTC. It codes for CSVGSLAEQYF.

This clonotype ranks as medium-sized. The V and J genes are TRBV12-3 or TRBV12-4 and TRBJ2-7; the D call may be TRBD1 or TRBD2 (5 bases each). Trimming took 5 bases from V and 5 from J, leaving 10 bases between them. CDR3 length: 12 amino acids. Here the CDR3 reads CASSPQGHEQYF. As DNA, the CDR3 is TGTGCCAGCAGTCCTCAGGGACACGAGCAGTACTTC.

This clonotype was found many times. This chain connects TRBV5-6 to TRBJ2-2; 13 bases align to TRBD2. The ends lost 4 bases at V and 5 bases at J; junction bases unmatched: 8. The CDR3 is 17 residues long. Germline assignment: CDR1 SGHDT and CDR2 YYEEEE. CDR3 nucleotide sequence: TGTGCCAGCAGCCCTGGACTAGCGGGGGAAGGGACCGGGGAGCTGTTTTTT. Translation gives CASSPGLAGEGTGELFF.

This clonotype was counted many times. V gene TRBV7-9 combines with J gene TRBJ2-5; D not certain. The CDR3 runs to 11 residues. Trimming removed 2 bases at V and 2 bases at J, with 0 bases between. Germline lookup yields CDR1 SEHNR and CDR2 FQNEAQ (reference sequence). The CDR3 sequence is CASSLQETQYF. As DNA, the CDR3 is TGTGCCAGCAGCTTACAAGAGACCCAGTACTTC.

This clonotype was observed many times. The chain joins TRBV5-1 to TRBJ2-4, with 8 bases fitting TRBD1. Germline CDR1 reads SGHRS; CDR2 reads YFSETQ. The ends lost 4 bases at V and 8 bases at J; junction bases unmatched: 11. CDR3 size: 15 residues. CDR3 coding DNA: TGCGCCAGCAGCCCTACCGGACAGGGCTTCCACATTCAGTACTTC. Protein sequence: CASSPTGQGFHIQYF. The variable domain in full, completed from reference TRBV5-1 and TRBJ2-4, reads KAGVTQTPRYLIKTRGQQVTLSCSPISGHRSVSWYQQTPGQGLQFLFEYFSETQRNKGNFPGRFSGRQFSNSRSEMNVSTLELGDSALYLCASSPTGQGFHIQYFGAGTRLSVL.

This clonotype was detected only a few times. This chain uses TRBV3-1 with TRBJ2-1; no firm D call. CDR1 is LGHDT and CDR2 is YNNKEL in the germline V gene (reference sequence). The CDR3 is 17 amino acids. Trimming removed 2 bases from V and 4 bases from J, with 18 bases in between. CDR3 coding DNA: TGTGCCAGCAGCCAAAAATCCCTCTTAGCAGGATACAATGAGCAGTTCTTC. Translation: CASSQKSLLAGYNEQFF.

This clonotype was recorded at least ten times. The chain is built from TRBV18 and TRBJ2-7; TRBD1 might be the D (5 bases). CDR1 is KGHSH, CDR2 LQKENI, per germline. V was pared by 0 bases and J by 5 bases, with 17 bases between. This CDR3 comprises 16 residues. The CDR3 region is CASSPPQSQGANEQYF. DNA of the CDR3: TGTGCCAGCTCACCACCGCAGAGCCAAGGGGCCAACGAGCAGTACTTC.

This clonotype was recorded many times. V and J are TRBV23-1 and TRBJ1-5; D is possibly TRBD1 (5 bases). TRBV23-1 is identified as an open reading frame with a role that is uncertain. The CDR3 consists of 14 residues. The CDR3 DNA reads as TGCGCGGAGGGCGCGGGGGAGGTGGATCAGCCCCAGCATTTT. Its protein product is CAEGAGEVDQPQHF.

The sample holds many counts of this clonotype. V gene TRBV4-2 combines with J gene TRBJ2-3; 11 nucleotides match TRBD2. Trimming took 3 bases from V and 1 from J; bases not matched to a gene: 3. The CDR3 contains 16 residues. CDR1 and CDR2 (germline): LGHNA, YNFKEQ. The CDR3 region is CASSQTLAGGTDTQYF. CDR3 coding DNA: TGTGCCAGCAGCCAGACACTAGCGGGGGGCACAGATACGCAGTATTTT.

By sample share, this clonotype is medium-sized. The chain uses TRBV2 and TRBJ2-7; the D gene is possibly TRBD1 (6 bases). V shed 10 bases and J shed 3 bases, with 10 bases lying between them. The length of the CDR3 is 11 residues. Germline V gives CDR1 SNHLY, CDR2 FYNNEI. CDR3 region: CAINRDYEQYF. The CDR3 DNA reads as TGTGCCATAAACAGGGACTACGAGCAGTACTTC.

This clonotype was seen at least ten times. This rearrangement joins TRBV6-5 to TRBJ2-2; perhaps D is TRBD1 or TRBD2 (5 bases each). Trimming shortened V by 6 bases and J by 2 bases, and 13 bases separated the two germline ends. The CDR3 sequence is 15 residues long. Germline-derived CDR1 and CDR2 are MNHEY and SVGAGI. The CDR3 nucleotides read TGTGCCAGCAGCATCGGGACGGTTAACACCGGGGAGCTGTTTTTT. This translates into CASSIGTVNTGELFF.

The table lists this clonotype with a few counts. This may arise from a read error, as a much more abundant clone is one base away. This chain joins TRBV29-1 and TRBJ2-7; the D call may be TRBD1 or TRBD2 (6 bases each). CDR3 length: 16 residues. Deletions cut 5 bases from V and 2 bases from J, with 22 bases between. In germline, CDR1 is SQVTM, CDR2 ANQGSEA. DNA of the CDR3: TGCAGCGTTACCCAAATGGAGGGGGTACCGACCTACGAGCAGTACTTC. Translation: CSVTQMEGVPTYEQYF.

This clonotype was recorded at least ten times. V and J are TRBV12-3 or TRBV12-4 and TRBJ1-5, with D possibly being TRBD1 (5 bases). The V gene lost 8 bases and the J gene lost 0 bases, with 8 bases spanning the gap. CDR3 length equals 13 residues. CDR3 nucleotides: TGTGCCAGCCAGGGAGATAGCAATCAGCCCCAGCATTTT. Translation: CASQGDSNQPQHF.

This clonotype was detected many times. This chain uses TRBV29-1 with TRBJ2-3; the match to TRBD2 covers 8 bases. With V trimmed by 6 bases and J by 8 bases, 13 bases remained unmatched. The CDR3 is 14 amino acids. The germline V gene encodes CDR1 SQVTM and CDR2 ANQGSEA. The CDR3 loop reads CSVLESGGQGTQYF. CDR3 in DNA: TGCAGCGTCTTGGAGTCGGGGGGGCAGGGTACGCAGTATTTT.

This chain uses TRBV10-3 with TRBJ2-3; 7 nucleotides line up with TRBD2. Trimming removed 4 bases from V and 3 bases from J; junction bases left unmatched: 4. Germline CDR1 ENHRY, CDR2 SYGVKD. This CDR3 comprises 14 residues. The CDR3 DNA follows: TGTGCCATCAGTGTGGGAGGGCCGACAGATACGCAGTATTTT. This encodes CAISVGGPTDTQYF.